The 11 T cell receptor beta chains in this list originate from one sample, sequenced in a study of blood T cell repertoires in COVID-19. Using immunoSEQ multiplex PCR, the repertoire was profiled, and TCRdb retains in-frame clones only, with some absent. The table lists over 110,000 clones, around 82% of them singletons, with 3.9% in the top ten. Input material: PBMCs or T cells enriched from blood (not recorded which). These TCRs come from a man between 50 and 59 years old in a cohort exposed to, infected with or recovered from COVID-19 (not recorded which).

V usage is TRBV7-9 and J usage is TRBJ1-3, with 10 positions matching TRBD1. CDR3 length: 14 residues. Germline values: CDR1 SEHNR, CDR2 FQNEAQ (reference sequence). Trimming removed 1 base from V and 10 bases from J; junction bases left unmatched: 4. CDR3 loop: CASSLEGQGVTIYF. CDR3 sequence (DNA): TGTGCCAGCAGCTTAGAAGGACAGGGGGTGACCATATATTTT.

J is TRBJ2-4 and V is TRBV5-1, with TRBD2 identical over 7 bases. This CDR3 is 12 amino acids long. The V gene's germline CDR1 is SGHRS and CDR2 YFSETQ. The trim removed 3 bases at V and 8 bases at J, leaving 2 bases unmatched. The CDR3 reads CASSWEGDIQYF. CDR3 in DNA: TGCGCCAGCAGCTGGGAGGGTGACATTCAGTACTTC.

The V call is TRBV5-4, the J call TRBJ1-1; D is undetermined. Germline CDR1 SGHNT, CDR2 YYREEE (reference sequence). This CDR3 spans 14 amino acids. The V end lost 0 bases, the J end lost 1 base, and 7 bases lay between the germline ends. The CDR3 DNA is TGTGCCAGCAGCTTGGTGGGCGCGAACACTGAAGCTTTCTTT. It encodes CASSLVGANTEAFF.

The V call is TRBV7-3, the J call TRBJ2-5; D possibly corresponds to TRBD1 (5 bases). Germline CDR1 reads SGHTA; CDR2 reads FQGTGA. The germline V and J ends were trimmed by 5 bases and 4 bases, with 11 bases remaining between them. CDR3 length equals 13 residues. The chain's CDR3 is CASSMTALETQYF. DNA of the CDR3: TGTGCCAGCAGCATGACAGCCCTAGAGACCCAGTACTTC.

The chain uses TRBV5-1 and TRBJ1-4; D is undetermined. CDR1 is SGHRS and CDR2 is YFSETQ in the germline V gene. Trimming removed 1 base at V and 0 bases at J, with 13 bases between. The CDR3 consists of 17 residues. The CDR3 loop is CASSLSTKTTTNEKLFF. CDR3 sequence (DNA): TGCGCCAGCAGCTTGAGCACGAAGACAACAACTAATGAAAAACTGTTTTTT.

The V call is TRBV6-2 or TRBV6-3, the J call TRBJ1-4, with a weak D call TRBD1 (5 bases). Germline V lookup: CDR1 MNHEY, CDR2 SVGEGT. The CDR3 is 14 residues long. The V end lost 6 bases, the J end lost 7 bases, and 15 bases lay between the germline ends. The CDR3 spells CASSRPGWGEKLFF. CDR3 nucleotides: TGTGCCAGCAGCCGTCCAGGGTGGGGTGAAAAACTGTTTTTT.

The chain has TRBV27 and TRBJ2-2; tentatively, D is TRBD2 (6 bases). V was pared by 8 bases and J by 6 bases, with 16 bases between. Per the germline V gene, CDR1 is MNHEY and CDR2 is SMNVEV (reference sequence). The CDR3 contains 14 residues. DNA for the CDR3: TGTGCCAGCTGCGTGGGGGGAGTTGCCGGGGAGCTGTTTTTT. Protein sequence: CASCVGGVAGELFF.

The chain joins TRBV7-8 to TRBJ2-3; 9 nucleotides match TRBD2. The CDR3 length is 20 residues. In germline, CDR1 is SGHVS, CDR2 FQNEAQ. The V gene end was trimmed by 2 bases and the J gene end by 0 bases; junction bases not matched to a gene: 15. In DNA, the CDR3 is TGTGCCAGCAGCTTAAACCCACAGGCGCTAGCGGGGCCAAGCACAGATACGCAGTATTTT. It encodes CASSLNPQALAGPSTDTQYF. Based on the CDR3 plus reference TRBV7-8 and TRBJ2-3, the full variable domain is GAGVSQSPRYKVAKRGQDVALRCDPISGHVSLFWYQQALGQGPEFLTYFQNEAQLDKSGLPSDRFFAERPEGSVSTLKIQRTQQEDSAVYLCASSLNPQALAGPSTDTQYFGPGTRLTVL.

This clone was observed a handful of times. The same CDR3 can be traced to other DNA sequences in this sample. The chain joins TRBV19 to TRBJ2-3, with 9 bases lining up with TRBD1. The V gene end was trimmed by 1 base and the J gene end by 1 base; junction bases not matched to a gene: 0. Germline values: CDR1 LNHDA, CDR2 SQIVND (reference sequence). The CDR3 covers 15 residues. CDR3 bases: TGTGCCAGTAGTATAGGGACAGGGGGCACAGATACGCAGTATTTT. It specifies CASSIGTGGTDTQYF.

The V gene is TRBV21-1, the J gene TRBJ2-3; the D call TRBD2 from the table was never checked on the DNA. TRBV21-1 is recorded as a pseudogene. The CDR3 is 17 residues long. The CDR3, as DNA: TGTGCCAGCAGCAAGGATTCAGGTCTCACGGGGACAGATACGCAGTATTTT. This codes for CASSKDSGLTGTDTQYF.

The count of this clone is one. This CDR3 is CASSLLAYPSTDTQYF. The CDR3 DNA sequence: TGTGCCAGCAGCTTACTAGCGTACCCTAGCACAGATACGCAGTATTTT. V is TRBV7-2 and J is TRBJ2-3; D is possibly TRBD2 (6 bases). Germline CDR1 SGHTA, CDR2 FQGNSA. This CDR3 region has 16 residues. V was pared by 2 bases and J by 0 bases, with 12 bases between. The full variable domain, in which reference TRBV7-2 and TRBJ2-3 provide the parts outside the CDR3, is GAGVSQSPSNKVTEKGKDVELRCDPISGHTALYWYRQSLGQGLEFLIYFQGNSAPDKSGLPSDRFSAERTGGSVSTLTIQRTQQEDSAVYLCASSLLAYPSTDTQYFGPGTRLTVL.